Detailed here is one T cell receptor (beta chain). The data derive from a study of blood T cell repertoires in COVID-19. For the study at large: PBMCs, B-cell-depleted T cells, or T cells provided the cDNA or gDNA that made up the material.

Libraries were prepared by immunoSEQ multiplex PCR; TCRdb keeps only in-frame clonotypes and omits some of them. The table has fewer than 500,000 clones, around 87% seen once. This CDR3 comprises 13 residues. V was clipped by 6 bases and J by 2 bases, with 8 bases between them. Per the germline V gene, CDR1 is KGHSH and CDR2 is LQKENI. V gene TRBV18 combines with J gene TRBJ1-3; tentatively, D is TRBD1 (5 bases). Sequencing was performed on PBMCs or T cells enriched from blood (not recorded which). This TCR was sampled from a man younger than 45 who had recovered from COVID-19. The CDR3 nucleotides read TGTGCCAGCTCGACAGCTCCTGGAAACACCATATATTTT. Its protein product is CASSTAPGNTIYF.